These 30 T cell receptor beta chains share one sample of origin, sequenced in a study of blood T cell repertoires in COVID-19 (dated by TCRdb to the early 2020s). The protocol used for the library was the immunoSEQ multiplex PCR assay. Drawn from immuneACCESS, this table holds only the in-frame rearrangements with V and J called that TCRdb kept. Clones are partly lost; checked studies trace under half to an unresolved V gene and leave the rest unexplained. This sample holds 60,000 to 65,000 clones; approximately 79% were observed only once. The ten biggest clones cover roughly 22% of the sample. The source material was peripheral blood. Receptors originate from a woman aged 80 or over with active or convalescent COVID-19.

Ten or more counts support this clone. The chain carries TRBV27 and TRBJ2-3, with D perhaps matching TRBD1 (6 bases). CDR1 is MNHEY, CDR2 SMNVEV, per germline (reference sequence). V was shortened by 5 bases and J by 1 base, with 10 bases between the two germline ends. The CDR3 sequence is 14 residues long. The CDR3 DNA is TGTGCCAGCAGTCCGGACAGTCGCACAGATACGCAGTATTTT. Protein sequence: CASSPDSRTDTQYF.

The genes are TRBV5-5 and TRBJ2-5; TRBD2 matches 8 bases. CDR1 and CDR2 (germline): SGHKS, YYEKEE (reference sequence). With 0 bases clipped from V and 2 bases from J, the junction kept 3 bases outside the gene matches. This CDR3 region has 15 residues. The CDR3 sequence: CASSLDAGGQETQYF. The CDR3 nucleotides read TGTGCCAGCAGCTTGGATGCGGGGGGACAAGAGACCCAGTACTTC.

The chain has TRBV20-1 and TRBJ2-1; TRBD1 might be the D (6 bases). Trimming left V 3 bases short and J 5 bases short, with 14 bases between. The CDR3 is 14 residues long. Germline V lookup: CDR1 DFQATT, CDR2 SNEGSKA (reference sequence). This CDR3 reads CSASRGQVHNEQFF. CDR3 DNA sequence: TGCAGTGCTAGTAGGGGACAAGTGCACAATGAGCAGTTCTTC.

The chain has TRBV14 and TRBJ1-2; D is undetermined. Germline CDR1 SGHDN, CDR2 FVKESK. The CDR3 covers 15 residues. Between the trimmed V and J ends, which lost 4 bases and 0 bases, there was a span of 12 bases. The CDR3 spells CASSPTLLANYGYTF. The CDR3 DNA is TGTGCCAGCAGCCCCACCCTGTTAGCTAACTATGGCTACACCTTC.

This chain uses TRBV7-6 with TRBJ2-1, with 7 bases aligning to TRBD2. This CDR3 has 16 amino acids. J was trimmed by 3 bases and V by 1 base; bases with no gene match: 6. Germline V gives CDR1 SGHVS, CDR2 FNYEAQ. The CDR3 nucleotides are TGTGCCAGCAGCTTAGGGGGGGGGATCCGCTACAATGAGCAGTTCTTC. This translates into CASSLGGGIRYNEQFF.

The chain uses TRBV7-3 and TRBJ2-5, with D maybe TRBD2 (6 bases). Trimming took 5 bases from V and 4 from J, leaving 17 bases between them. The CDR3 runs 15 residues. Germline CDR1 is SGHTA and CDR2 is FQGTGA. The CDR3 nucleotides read TGTGCCAGCAGCCAAGGACCGGGGCGGGGAGAGACCCAGTACTTC. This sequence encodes CASSQGPGRGETQYF.

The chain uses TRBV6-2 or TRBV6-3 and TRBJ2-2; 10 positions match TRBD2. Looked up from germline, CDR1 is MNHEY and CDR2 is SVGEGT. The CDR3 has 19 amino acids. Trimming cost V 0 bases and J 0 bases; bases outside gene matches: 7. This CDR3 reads CASSYSSGGPAPNTGELFF. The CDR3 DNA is TGTGCCAGCAGTTACTCTAGCGGGGGGCCGGCCCCGAACACCGGGGAGCTGTTTTTT.

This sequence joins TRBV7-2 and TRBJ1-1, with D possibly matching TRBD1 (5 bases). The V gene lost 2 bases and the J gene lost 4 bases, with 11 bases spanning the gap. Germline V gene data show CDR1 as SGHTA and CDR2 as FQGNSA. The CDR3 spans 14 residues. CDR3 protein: CASSLPGGVTEAFF. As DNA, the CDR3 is TGTGCCAGCAGCTTACCCGGAGGGGTCACTGAAGCTTTCTTT.

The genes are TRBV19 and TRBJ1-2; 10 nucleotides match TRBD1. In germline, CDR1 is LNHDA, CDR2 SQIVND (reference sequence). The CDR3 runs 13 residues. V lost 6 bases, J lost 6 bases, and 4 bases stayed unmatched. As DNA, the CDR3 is TGTGCCAGTAGGGCGACAGGGGGCGATGGCTACACCTTC. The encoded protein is CASRATGGDGYTF.

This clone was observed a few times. The chain's CDR3 is CASSPRDRGPYSPLHF. DNA of the CDR3: TGTGCCAGCAGCCCTAGGGACAGGGGGCCTTATTCACCCCTCCACTTT. J is TRBJ1-6 and V is TRBV3-1 (or the pseudogene TRBV3-2); 12 bases match TRBD1. Germline CDR1 LGHDT, CDR2 YNNKEL (reference sequence). This CDR3 spans 16 amino acids. V was pared by 4 bases and J by 8 bases, with 6 bases of the junction left unmatched.

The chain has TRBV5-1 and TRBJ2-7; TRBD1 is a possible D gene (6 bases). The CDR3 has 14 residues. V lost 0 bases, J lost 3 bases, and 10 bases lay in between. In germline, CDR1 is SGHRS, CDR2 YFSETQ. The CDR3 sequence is CASSLDGRGYEQYF. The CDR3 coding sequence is TGCGCCAGCAGCTTGGATGGCAGGGGCTACGAGCAGTACTTC.

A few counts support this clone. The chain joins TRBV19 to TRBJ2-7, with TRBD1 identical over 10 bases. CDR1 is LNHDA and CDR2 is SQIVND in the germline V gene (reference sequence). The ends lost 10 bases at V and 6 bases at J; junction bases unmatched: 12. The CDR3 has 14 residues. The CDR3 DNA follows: TGTGCCACCCGCCCCCGGGACAGGGGAGGCGAGCAGTACTTC. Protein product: CATRPRDRGGEQYF.

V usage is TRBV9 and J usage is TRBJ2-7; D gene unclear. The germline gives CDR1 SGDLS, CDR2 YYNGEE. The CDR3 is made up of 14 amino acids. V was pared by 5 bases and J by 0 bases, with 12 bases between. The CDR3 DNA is TGTGCCAGCAGTAGAGACACCGACTCCTACGAGCAGTACTTC. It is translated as CASSRDTDSYEQYF.

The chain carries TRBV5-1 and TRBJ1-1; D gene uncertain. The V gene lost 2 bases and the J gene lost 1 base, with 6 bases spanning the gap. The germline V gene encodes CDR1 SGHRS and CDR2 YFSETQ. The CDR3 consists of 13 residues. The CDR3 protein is CASSLEWNTEAFF. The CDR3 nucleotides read TGCGCCAGCAGCTTAGAGTGGAACACTGAAGCTTTCTTT.

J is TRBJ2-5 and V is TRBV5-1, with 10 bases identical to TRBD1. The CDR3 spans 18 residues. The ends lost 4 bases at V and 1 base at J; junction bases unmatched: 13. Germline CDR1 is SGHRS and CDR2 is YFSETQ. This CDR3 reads CASSPIPPGQGTQETQYF. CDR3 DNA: TGCGCCAGCAGCCCCATCCCTCCGGGACAGGGGACCCAAGAGACCCAGTACTTC.

The CDR3 DNA reads as TGCGCCAGCAGTGACAGGTACAATGAGCAGTTCTTC. It codes for CASSDRYNEQFF. The rearrangement uses TRBV10-2 and TRBJ2-1, with no clear D. V was trimmed by 3 bases and J by 4 bases, leaving 4 bases between them. The CDR3 has 12 amino acids. CDR1 is WSHSY and CDR2 is SAAADI in the germline V gene.

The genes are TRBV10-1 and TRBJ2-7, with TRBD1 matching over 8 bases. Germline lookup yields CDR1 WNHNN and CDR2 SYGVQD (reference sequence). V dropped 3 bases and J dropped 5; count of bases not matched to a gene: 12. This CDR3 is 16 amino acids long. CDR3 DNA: TGCGCCAGCAGTGACCCGGCCGGACAGGGAAAAAACGAGCAGTACTTC. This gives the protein CASSDPAGQGKNEQYF.

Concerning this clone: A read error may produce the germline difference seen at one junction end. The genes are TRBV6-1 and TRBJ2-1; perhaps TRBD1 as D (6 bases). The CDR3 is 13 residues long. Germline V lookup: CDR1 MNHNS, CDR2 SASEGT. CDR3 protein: CASSKAGTYEQFF. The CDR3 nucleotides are TGTGCCAGCAGTAAAGCCGGGACATATGAGCAGTTCTTC.

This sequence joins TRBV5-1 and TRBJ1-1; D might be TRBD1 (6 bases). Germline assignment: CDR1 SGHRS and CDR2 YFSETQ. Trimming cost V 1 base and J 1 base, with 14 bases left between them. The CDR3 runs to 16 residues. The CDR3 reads CASSLIVGATNTEAFF. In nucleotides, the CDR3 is TGCGCCAGCAGCTTGATTGTGGGGGCGACGAACACTGAAGCTTTCTTT.

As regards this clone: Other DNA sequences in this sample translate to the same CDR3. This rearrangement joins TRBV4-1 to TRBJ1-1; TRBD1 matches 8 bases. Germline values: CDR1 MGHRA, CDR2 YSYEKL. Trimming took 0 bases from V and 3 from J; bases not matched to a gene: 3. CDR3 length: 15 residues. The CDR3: CASSQDTGGYTEAFF. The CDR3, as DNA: TGCGCCAGCAGCCAAGATACAGGGGGTTACACTGAAGCTTTCTTT.

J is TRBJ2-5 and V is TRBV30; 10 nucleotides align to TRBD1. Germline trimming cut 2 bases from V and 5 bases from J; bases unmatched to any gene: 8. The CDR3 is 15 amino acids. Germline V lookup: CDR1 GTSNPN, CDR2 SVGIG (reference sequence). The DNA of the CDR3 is TGTGCCTGGAGTCTCACCGGGACAGGGGCGGAGACCCAGTACTTC. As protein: CAWSLTGTGAETQYF.

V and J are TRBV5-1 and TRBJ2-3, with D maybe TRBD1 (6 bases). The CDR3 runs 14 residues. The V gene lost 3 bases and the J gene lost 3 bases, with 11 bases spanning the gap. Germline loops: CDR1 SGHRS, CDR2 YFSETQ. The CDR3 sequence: CASSSDRNTDTQYF. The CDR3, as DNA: TGCGCCAGCAGCTCTGACAGGAATACAGATACGCAGTATTTT.

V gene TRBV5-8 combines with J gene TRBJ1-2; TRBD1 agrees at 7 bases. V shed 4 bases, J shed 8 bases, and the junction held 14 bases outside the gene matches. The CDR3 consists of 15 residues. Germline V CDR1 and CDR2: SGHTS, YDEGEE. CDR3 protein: CASSTRQGPSPGYTF. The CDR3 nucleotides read TGTGCCAGCAGCACCAGACAGGGTCCTAGTCCCGGCTACACCTTC.

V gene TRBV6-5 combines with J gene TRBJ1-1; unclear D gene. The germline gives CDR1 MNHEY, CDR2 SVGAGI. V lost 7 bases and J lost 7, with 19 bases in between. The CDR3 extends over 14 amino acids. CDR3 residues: CASNPTSVRGEAFF. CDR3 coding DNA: TGTGCCAGCAATCCAACCTCGGTTCGCGGTGAAGCTTTCTTT.

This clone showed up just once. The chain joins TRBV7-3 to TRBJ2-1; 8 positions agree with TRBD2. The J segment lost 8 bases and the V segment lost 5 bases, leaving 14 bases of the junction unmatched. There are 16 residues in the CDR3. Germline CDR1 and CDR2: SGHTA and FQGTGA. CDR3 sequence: CASSLGYGGAMDEQFF. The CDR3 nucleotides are TGTGCCAGCAGCCTTGGTTACGGGGGGGCTATGGATGAGCAGTTCTTC. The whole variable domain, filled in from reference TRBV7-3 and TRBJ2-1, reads GAGVSQTPSNKVTEKGKYVELRCDPISGHTALYWYRQSLGQGPEFLIYFQGTGAADDSGLPNDRFFAVRPEGSVSTLKIQRTERGDSAVYLCASSLGYGGAMDEQFFGPGTRLTVL.

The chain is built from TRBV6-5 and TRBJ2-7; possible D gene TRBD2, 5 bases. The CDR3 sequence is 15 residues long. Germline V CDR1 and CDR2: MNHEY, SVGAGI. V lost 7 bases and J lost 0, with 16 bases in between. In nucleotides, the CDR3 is TGTGCCAGCAACAAGAATTGGGGAGTCTCCTACGAGCAGTACTTC. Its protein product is CASNKNWGVSYEQYF.

The CDR3 here is CASSFTGGTWPETQYF. CDR3 DNA: TGTGCCAGCAGCTTTACAGGGGGGACATGGCCAGAGACCCAGTACTTC. The J gene is TRBJ2-5, the V gene TRBV5-4; 8 bases agree with TRBD1. J gave up 4 bases and V 2 bases, and 10 bases lay outside the gene matches. Germline lookup yields CDR1 SGHNT and CDR2 YYREEE (reference sequence). The CDR3 loop spans 16 amino acids.

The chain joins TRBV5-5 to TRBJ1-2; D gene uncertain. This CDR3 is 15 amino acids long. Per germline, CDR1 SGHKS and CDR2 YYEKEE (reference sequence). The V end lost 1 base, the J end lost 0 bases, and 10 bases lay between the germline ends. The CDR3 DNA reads TGTGCCAGCAGCTTGTCGGGATTATCTAACTATGGCTACACCTTC. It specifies CASSLSGLSNYGYTF. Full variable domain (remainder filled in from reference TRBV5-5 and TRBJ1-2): DAGVTQSPTHLIKTRGQQVTLRCSPISGHKSVSWYQQVLGQGPQFIFQYYEKEERGRGNFPDRFSARQFPNYSSELNVNALLLGDSALYLCASSLSGLSNYGYTFGSGTRLTVV.

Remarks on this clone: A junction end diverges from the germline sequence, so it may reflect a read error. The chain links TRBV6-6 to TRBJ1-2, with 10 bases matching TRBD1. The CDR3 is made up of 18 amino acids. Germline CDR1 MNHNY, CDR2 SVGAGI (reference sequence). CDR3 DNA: TGTGCCAGCAGTCCTATGGCCGGGACAGGGGATTTAGACTATGGTTACACCTTC. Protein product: CASSPMAGTGDLDYGYTF.

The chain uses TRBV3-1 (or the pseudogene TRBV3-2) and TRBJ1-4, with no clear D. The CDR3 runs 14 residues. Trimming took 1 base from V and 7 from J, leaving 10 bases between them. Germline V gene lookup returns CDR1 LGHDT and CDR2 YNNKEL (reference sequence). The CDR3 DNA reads TGTGCCAGCAGCCAAGGTTACAGATCTGAAAAACTGTTTTTT. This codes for CASSQGYRSEKLFF.